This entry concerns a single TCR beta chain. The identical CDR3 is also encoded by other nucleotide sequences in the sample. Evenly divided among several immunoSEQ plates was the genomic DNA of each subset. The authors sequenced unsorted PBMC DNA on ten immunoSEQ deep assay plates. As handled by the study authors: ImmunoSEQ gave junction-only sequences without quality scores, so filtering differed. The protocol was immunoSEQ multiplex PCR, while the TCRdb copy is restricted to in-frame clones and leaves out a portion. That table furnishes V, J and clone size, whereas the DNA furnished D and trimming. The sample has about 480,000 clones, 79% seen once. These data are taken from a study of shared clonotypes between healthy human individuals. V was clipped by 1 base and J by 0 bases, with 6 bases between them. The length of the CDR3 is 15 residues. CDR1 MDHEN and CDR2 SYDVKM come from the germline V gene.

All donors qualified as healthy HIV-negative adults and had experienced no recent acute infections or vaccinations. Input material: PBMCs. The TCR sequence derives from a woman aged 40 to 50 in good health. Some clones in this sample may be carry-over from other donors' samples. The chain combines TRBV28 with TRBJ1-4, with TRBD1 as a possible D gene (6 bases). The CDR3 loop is CASSLSGATNEKLFF. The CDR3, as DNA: TGTGCCAGCAGTTTATCAGGGGCAACTAATGAAAAACTGTTTTTT.